Following are 25 T cell receptor beta chains from one sample sequenced in a study of cytomegalovirus exposure and HLA in healthy donors. Researchers ran the PCR with 60 Vbeta and 13 Jbeta primers. Profiled with immunoSEQ multiplex PCR; TCRdb holds only in-frame clones, not every one. Of about 83,000 clones listed, around 78% are singletons. Sequenced material: PBMCs. The source of these receptors is a man between 18 and 35 years old in good health and CMV-seropositive.

The V gene is TRBV5-1, the J gene TRBJ2-4; 7 bases agree with TRBD1. This CDR3 is 15 amino acids long. V dropped 5 bases and J dropped 0; count of bases not matched to a gene: 5. Per the germline V gene, CDR1 is SGHRS and CDR2 is YFSETQ. This chain's CDR3 is CASRIGTVAKNIQYF. The CDR3 nucleotides read TGCGCCAGCAGAATCGGGACAGTAGCCAAAAACATTCAGTACTTC. Based on the CDR3 plus reference TRBV5-1 and TRBJ2-4, the full variable domain is KAGVTQTPRYLIKTRGQQVTLSCSPISGHRSVSWYQQTPGQGLQFLFEYFSETQRNKGNFPGRFSGRQFSNSRSEMNVSTLELGDSALYLCASRIGTVAKNIQYFGAGTRLSVL.

In this sample, this clone turned up once. This chain links TRBV9 with TRBJ2-2, with 7 nucleotides matching TRBD1. CDR1 is SGDLS and CDR2 is YYNGEE in the germline V gene. The trim removed 6 bases at V and 3 bases at J, leaving 11 bases unmatched. The CDR3 has 16 residues. Here the CDR3 DNA reads TGTGCCAGCAACCGACTGACAGGGCGGGACACCGGGGAGCTGTTTTTT. It encodes CASNRLTGRDTGELFF.

The genes are TRBV7-2 and TRBJ1-1; perhaps TRBD1 as D (6 bases). From germline, CDR1 is SGHTA and CDR2 FQGNSA. Between the trimmed V and J ends, which lost 7 bases and 1 base, there was a span of 10 bases. The CDR3 covers 13 residues. The CDR3 bases are TGTGCCAGCAACTCACAGGGGAACACTGAAGCTTTCTTT. This sequence encodes CASNSQGNTEAFF.

The V gene is TRBV9, the J gene TRBJ1-4, with 7 bases lining up with TRBD1. CDR3 length: 15 amino acids. V shed 3 bases and J 1 base; nucleotides not matched to a gene: 3. CDR1 SGDLS and CDR2 YYNGEE come from the germline V gene. The CDR3: CASSAYRGTNEKLFF. The CDR3 DNA follows: TGTGCCAGCAGCGCCTACAGGGGAACTAATGAAAAACTGTTTTTT.

V is TRBV29-1 and J is TRBJ1-5; TRBD1 matches 7 bases. J lost 9 bases, V lost 4 bases, and 18 bases had no gene match. Germline CDR1 SQVTM, CDR2 ANQGSEA. CDR3 length: 16 residues. The CDR3 sequence: CSVGEGSGGFGGPQHF. CDR3 sequence (DNA): TGCAGCGTTGGCGAGGGGTCAGGGGGGTTTGGTGGGCCCCAGCATTTT. Using reference TRBV29-1 and TRBJ1-5 for the parts outside the CDR3, the full variable domain is SAVISQKPSRDICQRGTSLTIQCQVDSQVTMMFWYRQQPGQSLTLIATANQGSEATYESGFVIDKFPISRPNLTFSTLTVSNMSPEDSSIYLCSVGEGSGGFGGPQHFGDGTRLSIL.

V usage is TRBV6-5 and J usage is TRBJ2-7, with 9 positions matching TRBD1. Germline CDR1 is MNHEY and CDR2 is SVGAGI. CDR3 length: 14 amino acids. V was clipped by 7 bases and J by 5 bases; unmatched bases: 9. CDR3 sequence (DNA): TGTGCCAGCACTGCCGGGACAGGGTCCCACGAGCAGTACTTC. Protein sequence: CASTAGTGSHEQYF.

V is TRBV7-2 and J is TRBJ2-7, with 8 nucleotides matching TRBD2. The V segment lost 5 bases and the J segment 0 bases; nucleotides outside the gene matches: 6. Germline assignment: CDR1 SGHTA and CDR2 FQGNSA. This CDR3 contains 15 residues. The CDR3 DNA is TGTGCCAGCAGCCCTAGCGGGCTTAGCTCCTACGAGCAGTACTTC. As protein: CASSPSGLSSYEQYF. Supplemented by reference TRBV7-2 and TRBJ2-7, the full variable domain reads GAGVSQSPSNKVTEKGKDVELRCDPISGHTALYWYRQSLGQGLEFLIYFQGNSAPDKSGLPSDRFSAERTGGSVSTLTIQRTQQEDSAVYLCASSPSGLSSYEQYFGPGTRLTVT.

This chain connects TRBV20-1 to TRBJ2-1; D not certain. Trimming left V 8 bases short and J 12 bases short, with 17 bases between. The CDR3 is made up of 11 amino acids. The V gene's germline CDR1 is DFQATT and CDR2 SNEGSKA (reference sequence). The DNA for the CDR3 is TGCAGTACCGCTAACTCCCGTGGGCAGTTCTTC. Its protein is CSTANSRGQFF.

In this sample, this clone turned up a few times. This chain joins TRBV6-4 and TRBJ1-2, with TRBD1 as a possible D gene (5 bases). This CDR3 has 15 amino acids. The V gene's germline CDR1 is MRHNA and CDR2 SNTAGT. The V and J ends lost 2 bases and 6 bases respectively, with 16 bases between them. The chain's CDR3 is CASSDTTGGSDGYTF. Here the CDR3 DNA reads TGTGCCAGCAGTGACACAACAGGCGGAAGTGATGGCTACACCTTC.

This chain joins TRBV5-1 and TRBJ2-1; maybe TRBD1 (6 bases). V lost 4 bases to trimming and J lost 5 bases, with 19 bases between them. The CDR3 totals 16 residues. CDR1 and CDR2 from the germline V gene are SGHRS and YFSETQ. The CDR3 DNA reads as TGCGCCAGCAGCGCCAGACAGGTAGGGTCCCACAATGAGCAGTTCTTC. Amino acid sequence: CASSARQVGSHNEQFF. Full variable domain (rest looked up from reference TRBV5-1 and TRBJ2-1): KAGVTQTPRYLIKTRGQQVTLSCSPISGHRSVSWYQQTPGQGLQFLFEYFSETQRNKGNFPGRFSGRQFSNSRSEMNVSTLELGDSALYLCASSARQVGSHNEQFFGPGTRLTVL.

CDR3: CASSPSSSGANVLTF. CDR3 coding DNA: TGTGCCAGCTCACCCTCGAGCTCTGGGGCCAACGTCCTGACTTTC. The V gene is TRBV18, the J gene TRBJ2-6, with D hard to call. V was cut by 3 bases and J by 0 bases, with 6 bases left in between. Germline loops: CDR1 KGHSH, CDR2 LQKENI. The CDR3 totals 15 residues.

The V and J genes are TRBV18 and TRBJ2-7, with D hard to call. This CDR3 has 15 residues. CDR1 is KGHSH, CDR2 LQKENI, per germline. V was pared by 6 bases and J by 3 bases, with 18 bases between. CDR3 sequence (DNA): TGTGCCAGCTCGCCTTTACGGCAGACTTTCTACGAGCAGTACTTC. This translates into CASSPLRQTFYEQYF.

The chain uses TRBV6-6 and TRBJ1-1; D gene unclear. The ends were cut back, 5 bases at V and 1 base at J, with 8 bases in the middle. Germline lookup yields CDR1 MNHNY and CDR2 SVGAGI (reference sequence). The CDR3 is made up of 13 amino acids. The CDR3 here is CASSPLGNTEAFF. CDR3 in DNA: TGTGCCAGCAGTCCCCTAGGGAACACTGAAGCTTTCTTT.

The chain is built from TRBV6-1 and TRBJ2-7; D possibly corresponds to TRBD2 (5 bases). V lost 6 bases and J lost 4, with 13 bases in between. This CDR3 spans 13 amino acids. Germline V gene lookup returns CDR1 MNHNS and CDR2 SASEGT. CDR3 nucleotide sequence: TGTGCCAGCAGGGCCCCGGGGTTGTACGAGCAGTACTTC. Translation gives CASRAPGLYEQYF.

This clone was counted only a few times. The chain combines TRBV7-9 with TRBJ2-1, with D perhaps matching TRBD1 (5 bases). CDR1 and CDR2 (germline): SEHNR, FQNEAQ (reference sequence). Trimming shortened V by 1 base and J by 4 bases, and 14 bases separated the two germline ends. CDR3 size: 16 residues. CDR3 loop: CASSLVSGPRYNEQFF. The CDR3 region has the DNA TGTGCCAGCAGCTTAGTTTCAGGGCCCAGATACAATGAGCAGTTCTTC.

This clone was detected only a few times. This sequence joins TRBV9 and TRBJ2-1; maybe TRBD2 (5 bases). The CDR3 extends over 16 amino acids. V was shortened by 4 bases and J by 0 bases, with 14 bases between the two germline ends. Germline CDR1 and CDR2: SGDLS and YYNGEE. The CDR3 nucleotides are TGTGCCAGCAGCCCCCGGATGGGGAGCTCCTACAATGAGCAGTTCTTC. Its protein product is CASSPRMGSSYNEQFF.

In its sample, this clone was seen a few times. V usage is TRBV4-1 and J usage is TRBJ2-7; no clear D gene. Germline-derived CDR1 and CDR2 are MGHRA and YSYEKL. The V end lost 2 bases, the J end lost 3 bases, and 8 bases lay between the germline ends. The CDR3 length is 13 residues. CDR3 in DNA: TGCGCCAGCAGCCAATCTACCCTCTACGAGCAGTACTTC. Its protein product is CASSQSTLYEQYF.

The chain is built from TRBV2 and TRBJ2-7, with 7 bases identical to TRBD1. The CDR3 is 16 residues long. Unmatched junction bases numbered 11, after V lost 6 bases and J lost 0 bases. The germline V gene encodes CDR1 SNHLY and CDR2 FYNNEI. The CDR3 coding sequence is TGTGCCAGCAGCGTCCCCGGGACAGAGAGCTCCTACGAGCAGTACTTC. It specifies CASSVPGTESSYEQYF.

V usage is TRBV7-6 and J usage is TRBJ1-1; possibly TRBD1 for D (6 bases). Trimming removed 5 bases at V and 4 bases at J, with 14 bases between. Germline V gives CDR1 SGHVS, CDR2 FNYEAQ. This CDR3 is 14 amino acids long. The CDR3 nucleotides read TGTGCCAGCAGCCGGAACACAGGGCCCACTGAAGCTTTCTTT. The encoded protein is CASSRNTGPTEAFF.

This clone was seen only a few times. V usage is TRBV20-1 and J usage is TRBJ2-7; tentatively, D is TRBD2 (5 bases). The CDR3 is 11 residues long. Trimming removed 7 bases at V and 4 bases at J, with 11 bases between. Germline lookup yields CDR1 DFQATT and CDR2 SNEGSKA (reference sequence). The CDR3 sequence: CSEGSKYEQYF. CDR3 DNA sequence: TGCAGTGAAGGGAGTAAGTACGAGCAGTACTTC.

V and J are TRBV29-1 and TRBJ2-1, with 11 bases matching TRBD2. The CDR3 spans 14 residues. V was clipped by 6 bases and J by 8 bases; unmatched bases: 9. CDR1 is SQVTM, CDR2 ANQGSEA, per germline. The chain's CDR3 is CSVIGSGRGDEQFF. CDR3 coding DNA: TGCAGCGTGATTGGTAGCGGGAGGGGCGATGAGCAGTTCTTC.

The rearrangement links TRBV11-2 to TRBJ2-7; no firm D call. The germline V gene has CDR1 SGHAT and CDR2 FQNNGV. The CDR3 totals 11 residues. The V and J ends lost 5 bases and 3 bases respectively, with 5 bases between them. CDR3 sequence: CASSPLYEQYF. The CDR3 bases are TGTGCCAGCAGCCCACTCTACGAGCAGTACTTC.

The table lists this clone with many counts. As DNA, the CDR3 is TGTGCCACTGGACTAGGTTTGTACGAGCAGTACTTC. Protein sequence: CATGLGLYEQYF. This chain joins TRBV6-6 and TRBJ2-7; TRBD2 agrees at 7 bases. V lost 10 bases to trimming and J lost 4 bases; unmatched junction nucleotides: 7. This CDR3 comprises 12 residues. Germline V lookup: CDR1 MNHNY, CDR2 SVGAGI (reference sequence).

The chain has TRBV18 and TRBJ2-7; D call uncertain. V was trimmed by 0 bases and J by 0 bases, leaving 6 bases between them. The CDR3 length is 14 residues. CDR1 and CDR2 from the germline V gene are KGHSH and LQKENI. The CDR3 region has the DNA TGTGCCAGCTCACCACCTGCAGACTCCTACGAGCAGTACTTC. Residues: CASSPPADSYEQYF.

This chain uses TRBV6-5 with TRBJ2-1; TRBD2 aligns across 8 bases. Germline V CDR1 and CDR2: MNHEY, SVGAGI. After removal of 6 bases from V and 6 bases from J, the junction contained 7 bases not matched to a gene. The CDR3 extends over 14 amino acids. The CDR3: CASRGLAPLNEQFF. In nucleotides, the CDR3 is TGTGCCAGCAGAGGACTAGCCCCCCTCAATGAGCAGTTCTTC.